This paragraph covers one T cell receptor beta chain sequence. Its antigen remains unidentified. The data stem from a study of T cells in Graves' hyperthyroidism and ophthalmopathy. Researchers amplified the TCR beta CDR3 regions from RNA transcripts. First-round RT-PCR of the TCR CDR3 relied on the HTBI primer set. TCRdb analysed the multiplex PCR reads with MiXCR anew, one entry per CDR3 protein. The sample shows nearly 750,000 distinct CDR3 sequences, approximately 36% of them seen only once. Findings and limits, study-wide: In simple terms, a model built on 13 V-J features told ophthalmopathy apart from stable hyperthyroidism. Blood also held most thyroid clonotypes expanded beyond 0.001. Onset of ophthalmopathy came a median roughly 6.4 months after the model predicted it.

The clonotype originates from a woman in her 40s with Graves' hyperthyroidism. The sample consisted of blood.

This chain's CDR3 is CASSPSPRGGGDTQYF. The CDR3 region has the DNA TGTGCCAGCAGCCCCAGTCCGCGGGGGGGTGGAGATACGCAGTATTTT. The chain joins TRBV7-2 to TRBJ1-5, with TRBD2 matching 9 bases. The J call could be wrong; TRBJ2-3 is a better fit for the DNA end. The length of the CDR3 is 16 residues. The germline gives CDR1 SGHTA, CDR2 FQGNSA.